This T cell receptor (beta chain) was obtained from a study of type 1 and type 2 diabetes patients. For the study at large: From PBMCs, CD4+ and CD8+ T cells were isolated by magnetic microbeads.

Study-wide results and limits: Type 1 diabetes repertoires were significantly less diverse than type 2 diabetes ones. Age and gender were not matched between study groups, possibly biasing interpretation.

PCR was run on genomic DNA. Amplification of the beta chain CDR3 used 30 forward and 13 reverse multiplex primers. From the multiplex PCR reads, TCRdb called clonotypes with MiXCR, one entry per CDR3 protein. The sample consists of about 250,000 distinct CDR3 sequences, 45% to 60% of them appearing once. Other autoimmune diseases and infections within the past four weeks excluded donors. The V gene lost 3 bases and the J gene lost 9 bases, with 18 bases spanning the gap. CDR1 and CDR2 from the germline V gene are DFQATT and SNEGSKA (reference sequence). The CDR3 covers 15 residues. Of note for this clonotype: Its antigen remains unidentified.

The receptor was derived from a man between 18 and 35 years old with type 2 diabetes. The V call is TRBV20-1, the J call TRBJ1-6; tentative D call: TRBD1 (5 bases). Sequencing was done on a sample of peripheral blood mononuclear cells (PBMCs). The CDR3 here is CSARQGQVDFSPLHF. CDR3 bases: TGCAGTGCTAGGCAGGGCCAGGTGGATTTTTCACCCCTCCACTTT.